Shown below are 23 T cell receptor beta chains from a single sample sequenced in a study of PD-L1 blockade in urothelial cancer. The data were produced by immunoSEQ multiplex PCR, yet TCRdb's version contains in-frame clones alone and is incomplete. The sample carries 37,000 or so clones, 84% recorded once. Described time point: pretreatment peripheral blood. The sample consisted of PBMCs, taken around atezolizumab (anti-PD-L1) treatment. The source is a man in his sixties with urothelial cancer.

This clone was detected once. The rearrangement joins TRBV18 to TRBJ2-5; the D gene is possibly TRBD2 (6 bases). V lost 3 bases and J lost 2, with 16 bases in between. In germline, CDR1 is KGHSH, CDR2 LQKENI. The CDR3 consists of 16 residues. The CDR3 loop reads CASSPWGEADQETQYF. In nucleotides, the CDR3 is TGTGCCAGCTCACCCTGGGGGGAGGCAGATCAAGAGACCCAGTACTTC.

The DNA for the CDR3 is TGTGCCAGCAGCCGGACTAGCGGGTACCAAGAGACCCAGTACTTC. Translating it yields CASSRTSGYQETQYF. The V gene is TRBV11-2, the J gene TRBJ2-5, with TRBD2 matching over 11 bases. The CDR3 is made up of 15 amino acids. The V gene's germline CDR1 is SGHAT and CDR2 FQNNGV. V was clipped by 5 bases and J by 0 bases; unmatched bases: 2.

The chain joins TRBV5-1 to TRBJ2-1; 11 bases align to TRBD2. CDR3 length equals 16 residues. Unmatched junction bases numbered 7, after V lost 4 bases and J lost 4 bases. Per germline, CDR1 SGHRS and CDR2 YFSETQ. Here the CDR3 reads CASSLPGLAEYNEQFF. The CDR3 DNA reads TGCGCCAGCAGCCTACCGGGACTAGCGGAATACAATGAGCAGTTCTTC.

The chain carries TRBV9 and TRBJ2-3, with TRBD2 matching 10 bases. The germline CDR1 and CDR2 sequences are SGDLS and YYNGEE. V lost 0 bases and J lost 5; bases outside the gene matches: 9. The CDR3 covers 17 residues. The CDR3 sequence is CASSVDGLAGVGDTQYF. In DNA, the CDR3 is TGTGCCAGCAGCGTAGATGGGCTAGCGGGAGTCGGAGATACGCAGTATTTT.

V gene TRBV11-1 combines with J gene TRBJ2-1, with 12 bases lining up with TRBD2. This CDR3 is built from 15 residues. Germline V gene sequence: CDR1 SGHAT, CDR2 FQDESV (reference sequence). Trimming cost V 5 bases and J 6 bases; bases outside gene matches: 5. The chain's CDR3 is CASSETSGRINEQFF. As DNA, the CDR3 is TGTGCCAGCAGCGAGACTAGCGGGAGAATCAATGAGCAGTTCTTC.

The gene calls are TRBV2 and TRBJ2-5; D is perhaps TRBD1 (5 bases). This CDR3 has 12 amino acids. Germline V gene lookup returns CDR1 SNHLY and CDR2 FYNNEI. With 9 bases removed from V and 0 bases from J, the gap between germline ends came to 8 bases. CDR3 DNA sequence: TGTGCCAGTAAACAGGACCAAGAGACCCAGTACTTC. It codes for CASKQDQETQYF.

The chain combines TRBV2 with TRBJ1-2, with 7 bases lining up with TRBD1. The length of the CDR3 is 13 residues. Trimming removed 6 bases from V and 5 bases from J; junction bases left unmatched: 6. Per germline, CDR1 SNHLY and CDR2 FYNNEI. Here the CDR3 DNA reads TGTGCCAGCAGCGACAGGGTCGCATATGGCTACACCTTC. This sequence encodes CASSDRVAYGYTF.

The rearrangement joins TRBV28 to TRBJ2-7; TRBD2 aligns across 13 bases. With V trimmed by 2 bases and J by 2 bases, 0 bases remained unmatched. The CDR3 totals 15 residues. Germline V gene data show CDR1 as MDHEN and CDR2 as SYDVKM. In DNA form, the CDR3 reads TGTGCCAGCAGTTTAGGGACTAGCGGGACCTACGAGCAGTACTTC. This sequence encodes CASSLGTSGTYEQYF.

The CDR3 DNA reads TGTGCCAGCAGCTTATCTTGGCGGATGAACACTGAAGCTTTCTTT. It is translated as CASSLSWRMNTEAFF. The rearrangement links TRBV13 to TRBJ1-1, with D uncertain. The CDR3 sequence is 15 residues long. V lost 2 bases to trimming and J lost 0 bases, with 10 bases between them. Germline assignment: CDR1 PRHDT and CDR2 FYEKMQ (reference sequence).

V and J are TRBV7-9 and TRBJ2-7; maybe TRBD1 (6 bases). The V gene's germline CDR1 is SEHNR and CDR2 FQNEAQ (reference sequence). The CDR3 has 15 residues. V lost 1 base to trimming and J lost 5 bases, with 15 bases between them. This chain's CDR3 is CASSLGLGGIDEQYF. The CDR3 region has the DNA TGTGCCAGCAGCTTAGGGCTAGGGGGTATCGACGAGCAGTACTTC.

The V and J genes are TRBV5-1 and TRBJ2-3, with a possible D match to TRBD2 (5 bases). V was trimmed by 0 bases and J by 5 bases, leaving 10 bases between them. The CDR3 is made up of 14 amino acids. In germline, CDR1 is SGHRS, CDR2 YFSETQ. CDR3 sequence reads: CASSLEGVGDTQYF. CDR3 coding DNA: TGCGCCAGCAGCTTGGAGGGAGTGGGAGATACGCAGTATTTT.

The CDR3 region has the DNA TGTGCCAGCAGCGCACAAGACACCTACACCGGGGAGCTGTTTTTT. Its translation is CASSAQDTYTGELFF. The chain employs TRBV9 and TRBJ2-2, with D uncertain. The V gene's germline CDR1 is SGDLS and CDR2 YYNGEE. The CDR3 has 15 amino acids. V was shortened by 3 bases and J by 3 bases, with 12 bases between the two germline ends. Variable domain in full (rest from reference TRBV9 and TRBJ2-2): DSGVTQTPKHLITATGQRVTLRCSPRSGDLSVYWYQQSLDQGLQFLIQYYNGEERAKGNILERFSAQQFPDLHSELNLSSLELGDSALYFCASSAQDTYTGELFFGEGSRLTVL.

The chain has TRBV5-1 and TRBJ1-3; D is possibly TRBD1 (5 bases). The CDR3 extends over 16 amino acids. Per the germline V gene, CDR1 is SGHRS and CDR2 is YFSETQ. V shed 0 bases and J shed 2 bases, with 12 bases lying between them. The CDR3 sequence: CASSLGRQGTGNTIYF. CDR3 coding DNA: TGCGCCAGCAGCTTGGGTCGGCAGGGCACTGGAAACACCATATATTTT.

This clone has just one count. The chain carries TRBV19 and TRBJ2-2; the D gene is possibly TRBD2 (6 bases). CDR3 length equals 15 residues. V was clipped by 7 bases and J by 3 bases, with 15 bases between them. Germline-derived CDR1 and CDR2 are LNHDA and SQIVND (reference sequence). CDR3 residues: CASISLWEDTGELFF. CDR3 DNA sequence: TGTGCCAGTATTTCTCTTTGGGAGGACACCGGGGAGCTGTTTTTT.

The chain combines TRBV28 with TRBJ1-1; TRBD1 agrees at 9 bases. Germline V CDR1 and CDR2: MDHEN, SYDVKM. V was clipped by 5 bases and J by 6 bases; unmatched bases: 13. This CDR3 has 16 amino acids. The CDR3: CASSPAGTGQKAEAFF. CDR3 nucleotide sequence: TGTGCCAGCAGTCCCGCCGGGACAGGGCAAAAAGCTGAAGCTTTCTTT.

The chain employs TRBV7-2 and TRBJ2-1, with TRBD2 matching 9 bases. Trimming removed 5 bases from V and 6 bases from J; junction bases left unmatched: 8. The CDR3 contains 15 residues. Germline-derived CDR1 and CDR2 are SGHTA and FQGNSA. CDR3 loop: CASSQGLAYSNEQFF. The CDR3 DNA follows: TGTGCCAGCAGCCAAGGACTAGCGTATTCCAATGAGCAGTTCTTC.

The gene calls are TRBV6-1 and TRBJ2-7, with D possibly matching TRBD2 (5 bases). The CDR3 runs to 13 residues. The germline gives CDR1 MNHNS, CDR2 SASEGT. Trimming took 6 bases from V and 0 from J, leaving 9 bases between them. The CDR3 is CASSDRGSYEQYF. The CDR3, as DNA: TGTGCCAGCAGCGACCGGGGCTCCTACGAGCAGTACTTC.

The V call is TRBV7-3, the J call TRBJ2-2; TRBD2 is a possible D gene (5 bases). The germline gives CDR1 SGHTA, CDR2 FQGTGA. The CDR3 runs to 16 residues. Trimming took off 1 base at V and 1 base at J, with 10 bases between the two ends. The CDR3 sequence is CASSLKRPLNTGELFF. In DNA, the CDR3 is TGTGCCAGCAGCTTAAAGCGGCCGTTGAACACCGGGGAGCTGTTTTTT.

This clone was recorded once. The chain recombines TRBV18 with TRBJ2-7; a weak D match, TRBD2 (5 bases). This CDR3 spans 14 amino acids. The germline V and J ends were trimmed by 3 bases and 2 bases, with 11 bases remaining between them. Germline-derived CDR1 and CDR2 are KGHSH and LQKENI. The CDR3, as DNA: TGTGCCAGCTCACCCTCCGGGAACCCCTACGAGCAGTACTTC. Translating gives CASSPSGNPYEQYF.

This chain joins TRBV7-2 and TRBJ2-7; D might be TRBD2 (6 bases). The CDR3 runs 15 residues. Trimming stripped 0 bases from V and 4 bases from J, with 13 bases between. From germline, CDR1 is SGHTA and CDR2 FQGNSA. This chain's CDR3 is CASSLASGAGYEQYF. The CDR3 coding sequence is TGTGCCAGCAGCTTAGCGTCCGGGGCGGGGTACGAGCAGTACTTC.

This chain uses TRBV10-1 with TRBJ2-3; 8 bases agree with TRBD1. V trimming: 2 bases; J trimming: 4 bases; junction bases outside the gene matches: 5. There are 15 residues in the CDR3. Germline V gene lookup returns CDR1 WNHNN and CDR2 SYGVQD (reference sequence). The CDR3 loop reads CASSETRGRSDTQYF. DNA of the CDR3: TGCGCCAGCAGTGAGACCAGGGGGCGATCAGATACGCAGTATTTT.

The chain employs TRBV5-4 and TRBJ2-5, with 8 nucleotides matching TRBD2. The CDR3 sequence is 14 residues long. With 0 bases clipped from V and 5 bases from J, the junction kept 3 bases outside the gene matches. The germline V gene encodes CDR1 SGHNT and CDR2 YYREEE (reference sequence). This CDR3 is CASSLDRGGETQYF. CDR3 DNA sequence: TGTGCCAGCAGCTTGGACCGGGGGGGGGAGACCCAGTACTTC.

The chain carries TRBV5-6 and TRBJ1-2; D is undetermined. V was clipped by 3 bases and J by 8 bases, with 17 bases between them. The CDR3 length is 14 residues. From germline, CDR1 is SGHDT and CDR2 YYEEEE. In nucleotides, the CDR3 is TGTGCCAGCAGCTCCACTGTCTTCCCGGGGGGCTACACCTTC. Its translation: CASSSTVFPGGYTF.